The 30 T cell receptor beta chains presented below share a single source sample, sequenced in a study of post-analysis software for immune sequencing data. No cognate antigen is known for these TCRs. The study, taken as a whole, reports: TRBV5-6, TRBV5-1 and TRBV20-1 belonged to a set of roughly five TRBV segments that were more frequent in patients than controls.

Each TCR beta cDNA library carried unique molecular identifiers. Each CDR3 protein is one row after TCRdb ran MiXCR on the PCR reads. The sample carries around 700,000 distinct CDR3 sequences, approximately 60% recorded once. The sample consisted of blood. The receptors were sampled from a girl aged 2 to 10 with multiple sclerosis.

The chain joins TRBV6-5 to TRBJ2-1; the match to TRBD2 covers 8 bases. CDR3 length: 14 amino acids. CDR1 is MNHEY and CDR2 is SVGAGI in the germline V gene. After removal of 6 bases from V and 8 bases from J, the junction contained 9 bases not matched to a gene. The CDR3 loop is CASRGTRGIYEQFF. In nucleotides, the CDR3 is TGTGCCAGCAGAGGGACTAGGGGAATCTATGAGCAGTTCTTC.

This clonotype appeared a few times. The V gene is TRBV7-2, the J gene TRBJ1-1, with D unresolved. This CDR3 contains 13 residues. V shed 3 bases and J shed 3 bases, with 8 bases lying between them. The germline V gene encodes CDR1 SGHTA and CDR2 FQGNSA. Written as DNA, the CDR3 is TGTGCCAGCAGCTTGGGTGCGTACACTGAAGCTTTCTTT. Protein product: CASSLGAYTEAFF.

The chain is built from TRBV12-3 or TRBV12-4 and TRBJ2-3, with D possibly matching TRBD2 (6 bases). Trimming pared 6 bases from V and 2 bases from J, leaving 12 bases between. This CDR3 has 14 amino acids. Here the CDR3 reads CASSLRDFTDTQYF. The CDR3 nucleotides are TGTGCCAGCAGCCTCCGGGACTTCACAGATACGCAGTATTTT.

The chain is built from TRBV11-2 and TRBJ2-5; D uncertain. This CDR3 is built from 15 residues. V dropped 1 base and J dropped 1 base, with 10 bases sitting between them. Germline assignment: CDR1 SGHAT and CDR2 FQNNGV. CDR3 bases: TGTGCCAGCAGCTTAGGCGGCAGGACCCAAGAGACCCAGTACTTC. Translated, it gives CASSLGGRTQETQYF.

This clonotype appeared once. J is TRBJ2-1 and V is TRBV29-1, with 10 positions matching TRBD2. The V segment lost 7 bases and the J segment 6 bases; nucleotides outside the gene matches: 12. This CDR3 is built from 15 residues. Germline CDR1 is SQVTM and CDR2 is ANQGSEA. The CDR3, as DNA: TGCAGCGCTCCCTGGGGGGCTAGCGGGAGCAATGAGCAGTTCTTC. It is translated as CSAPWGASGSNEQFF.

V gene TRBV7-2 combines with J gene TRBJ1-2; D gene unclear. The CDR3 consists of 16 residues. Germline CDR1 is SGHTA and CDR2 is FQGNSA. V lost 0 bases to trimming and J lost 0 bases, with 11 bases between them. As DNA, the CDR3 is TGTGCCAGCAGCTTAGCCGCAGCACATACTAACTATGGCTACACCTTC. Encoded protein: CASSLAAAHTNYGYTF.

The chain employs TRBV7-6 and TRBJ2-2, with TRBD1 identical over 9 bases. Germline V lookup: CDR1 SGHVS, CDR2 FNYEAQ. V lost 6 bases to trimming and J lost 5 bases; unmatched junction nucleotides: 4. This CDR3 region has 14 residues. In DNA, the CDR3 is TGTGCCAGCAGTCAGACAGGGGGGACCGGGGAGCTGTTTTTT. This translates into CASSQTGGTGELFF.

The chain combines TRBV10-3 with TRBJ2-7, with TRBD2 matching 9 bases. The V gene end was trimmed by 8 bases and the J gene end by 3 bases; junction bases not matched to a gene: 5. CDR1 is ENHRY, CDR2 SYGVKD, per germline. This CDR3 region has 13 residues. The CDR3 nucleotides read TGTGCCATCCGTAGCGGGAGAAACTACGAGCAGTACTTC. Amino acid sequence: CAIRSGRNYEQYF.

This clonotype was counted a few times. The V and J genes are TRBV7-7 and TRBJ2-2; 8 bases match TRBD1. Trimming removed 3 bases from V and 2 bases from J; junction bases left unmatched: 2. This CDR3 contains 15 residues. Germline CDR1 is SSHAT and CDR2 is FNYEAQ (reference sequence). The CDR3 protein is CASSFTGGNTGELFF. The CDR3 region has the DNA TGTGCCAGCAGCTTTACAGGGGGTAACACCGGGGAGCTGTTTTTT.

The CDR3 coding sequence is TGCGCCAGCAGCTTGTCCCCGGGGGCGGGAGATACGCAGTATTTT. The encoded protein is CASSLSPGAGDTQYF. The genes are TRBV5-1 and TRBJ2-3, with D perhaps TRBD1 or TRBD2 (6 bases each). Deletions cut 1 base from V and 5 bases from J, with 14 bases between. This CDR3 is built from 15 residues. Germline V gene lookup returns CDR1 SGHRS and CDR2 YFSETQ. Complete variable domain (other parts from reference TRBV5-1 and TRBJ2-3): KAGVTQTPRYLIKTRGQQVTLSCSPISGHRSVSWYQQTPGQGLQFLFEYFSETQRNKGNFPGRFSGRQFSNSRSEMNVSTLELGDSALYLCASSLSPGAGDTQYFGPGTRLTVL.

The CDR3 is CASSLIRTGGNPAHNEQFF. CDR3 DNA sequence: TGTGCCAGCAGCTTGATTCGGACAGGGGGCAACCCGGCTCACAATGAGCAGTTCTTC. The rearrangement links TRBV5-5 to TRBJ2-1, with 11 bases matching TRBD1. Germline V gives CDR1 SGHKS, CDR2 YYEKEE (reference sequence). J gave up 5 bases and V 1 base, and 14 bases lay outside the gene matches. The CDR3 contains 19 residues.

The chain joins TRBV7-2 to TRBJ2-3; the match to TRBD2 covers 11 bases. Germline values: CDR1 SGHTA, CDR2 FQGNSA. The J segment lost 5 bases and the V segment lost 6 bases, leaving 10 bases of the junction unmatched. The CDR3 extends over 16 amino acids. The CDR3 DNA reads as TGTGCCAGCAGTCCCGGGACTAGCGGCCATGTAGATACGCAGTATTTT. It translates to CASSPGTSGHVDTQYF.

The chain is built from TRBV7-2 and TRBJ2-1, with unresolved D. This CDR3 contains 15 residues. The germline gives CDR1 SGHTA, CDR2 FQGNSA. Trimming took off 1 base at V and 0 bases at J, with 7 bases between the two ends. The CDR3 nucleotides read TGTGCCAGCAGCTTAGAGGGCACCTCCTACAATGAGCAGTTCTTC. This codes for CASSLEGTSYNEQFF. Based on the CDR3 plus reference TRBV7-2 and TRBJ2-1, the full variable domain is GAGVSQSPSNKVTEKGKDVELRCDPISGHTALYWYRQSLGQGLEFLIYFQGNSAPDKSGLPSDRFSAERTGGSVSTLTIQRTQQEDSAVYLCASSLEGTSYNEQFFGPGTRLTVL.

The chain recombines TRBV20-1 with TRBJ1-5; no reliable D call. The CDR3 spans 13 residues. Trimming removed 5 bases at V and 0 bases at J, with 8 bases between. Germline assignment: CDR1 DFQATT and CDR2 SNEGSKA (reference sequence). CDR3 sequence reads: CSASDLSNQPQHF. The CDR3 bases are TGCAGTGCTTCGGACCTTAGCAATCAGCCCCAGCATTTT.

CDR3 in amino acids: CASSLGPGGAGYGYTF. CDR3 DNA sequence: TGTGCCAGCAGCTTAGGGCCAGGGGGCGCCGGCTATGGCTACACCTTC. J is TRBJ1-2 and V is TRBV11-2, with TRBD1 matching over 8 bases. CDR1 SGHAT and CDR2 FQNNGV come from the germline V gene. The trim removed 1 base at V and 4 bases at J, leaving 8 bases unmatched. This CDR3 comprises 16 residues. The full variable domain, completed using reference TRBV11-2 and TRBJ1-2, is EAGVAQSPRYKIIEKRQSVAFWCNPISGHATLYWYQQILGQGPKLLIQFQNNGVVDDSQLPKDRFSAERLKGVDSTLKIQPAKLEDSAVYLCASSLGPGGAGYGYTFGSGTRLTVV.

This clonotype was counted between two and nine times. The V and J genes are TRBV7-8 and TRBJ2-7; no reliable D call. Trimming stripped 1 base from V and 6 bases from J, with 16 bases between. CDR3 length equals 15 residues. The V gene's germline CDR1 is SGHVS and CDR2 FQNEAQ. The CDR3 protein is CASSLDPRTGREQYF. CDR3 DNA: TGTGCCAGCAGCTTAGATCCCAGAACCGGTCGCGAGCAGTACTTC.

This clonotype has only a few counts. CDR3: CASSYSELDTQYF. CDR3 nucleotide sequence: TGTGCCAGCAGTTACTCGGAGCTTGATACGCAGTATTTT. V usage is TRBV6-2 or TRBV6-3 and J usage is TRBJ2-3; D is unclear. CDR3 size: 13 residues. Germline-derived CDR1 and CDR2 are MNHEY and SVGEGT. V lost 0 bases and J 6 bases, leaving 7 bases between the germline ends.

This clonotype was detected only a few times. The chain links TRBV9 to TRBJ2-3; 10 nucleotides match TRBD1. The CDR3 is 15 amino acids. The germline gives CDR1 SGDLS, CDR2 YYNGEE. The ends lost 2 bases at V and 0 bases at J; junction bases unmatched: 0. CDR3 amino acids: CASSVGQGSTDTQYF. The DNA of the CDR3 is TGTGCCAGCAGCGTGGGACAGGGGAGCACAGATACGCAGTATTTT.

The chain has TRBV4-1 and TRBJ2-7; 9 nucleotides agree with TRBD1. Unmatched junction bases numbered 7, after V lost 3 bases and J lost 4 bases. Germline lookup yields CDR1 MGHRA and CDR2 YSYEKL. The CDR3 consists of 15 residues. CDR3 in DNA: TGCGCCAGCAGCCACCTTGGGACAGGGAAATACGAGCAGTACTTC. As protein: CASSHLGTGKYEQYF.

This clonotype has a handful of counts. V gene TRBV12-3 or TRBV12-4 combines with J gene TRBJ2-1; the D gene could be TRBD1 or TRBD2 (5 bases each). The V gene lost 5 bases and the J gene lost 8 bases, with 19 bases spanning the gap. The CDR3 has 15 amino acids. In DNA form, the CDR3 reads TGTGCCAGCAGTCCCATTGGGGGAAGGTTGGATGAGCAGTTCTTC. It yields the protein CASSPIGGRLDEQFF.

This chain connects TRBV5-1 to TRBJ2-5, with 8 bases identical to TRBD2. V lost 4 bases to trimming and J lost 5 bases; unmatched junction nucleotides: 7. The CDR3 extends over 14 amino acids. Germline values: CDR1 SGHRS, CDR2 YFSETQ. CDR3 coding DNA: TGCGCCAGCAGCGGCGGGGGGCAGGAGGAGACCCAGTACTTC. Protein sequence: CASSGGGQEETQYF.

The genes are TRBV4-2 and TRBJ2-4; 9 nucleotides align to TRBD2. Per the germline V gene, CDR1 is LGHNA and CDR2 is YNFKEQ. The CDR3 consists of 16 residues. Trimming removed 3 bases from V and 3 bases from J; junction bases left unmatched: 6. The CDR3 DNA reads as TGTGCCAGCAGCCAGAGCGGGGGGATAGACAAAAACATTCAGTACTTC. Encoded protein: CASSQSGGIDKNIQYF.

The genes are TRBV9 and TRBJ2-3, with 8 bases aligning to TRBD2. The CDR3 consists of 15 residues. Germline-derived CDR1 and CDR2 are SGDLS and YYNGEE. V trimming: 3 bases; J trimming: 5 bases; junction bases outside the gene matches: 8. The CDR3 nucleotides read TGTGCCAGCAGCGCCCGGGGGGGGTTAGTAGATACGCAGTATTTT. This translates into CASSARGGLVDTQYF.

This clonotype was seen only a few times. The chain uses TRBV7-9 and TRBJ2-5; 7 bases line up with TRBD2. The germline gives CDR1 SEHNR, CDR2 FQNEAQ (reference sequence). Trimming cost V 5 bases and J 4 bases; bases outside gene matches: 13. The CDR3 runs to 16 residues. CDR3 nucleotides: TGTGCCAGCAGCCCAACTTTGACTAGCATGAGAGAGACCCAGTACTTC. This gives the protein CASSPTLTSMRETQYF.

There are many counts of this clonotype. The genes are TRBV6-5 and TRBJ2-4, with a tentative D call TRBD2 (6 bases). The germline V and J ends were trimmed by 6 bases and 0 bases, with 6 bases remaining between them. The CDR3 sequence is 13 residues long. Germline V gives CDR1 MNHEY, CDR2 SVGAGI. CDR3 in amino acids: CASRGLAKNIQYF. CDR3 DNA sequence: TGTGCCAGCAGGGGACTAGCCAAAAACATTCAGTACTTC.

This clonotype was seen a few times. This chain's CDR3 is CASSQDPGLAGYNEQFF. CDR3 sequence (DNA): TGTGCCAGCAGCCAAGATCCCGGACTAGCGGGCTACAATGAGCAGTTCTTC. The rearrangement links TRBV4-2 to TRBJ2-1, with 11 bases that match TRBD2. The V gene's germline CDR1 is LGHNA and CDR2 YNFKEQ. The CDR3 sequence is 17 residues long. Losses at the gene ends were 0 bases for V and 3 bases for J; bases not matched to a gene: 4.

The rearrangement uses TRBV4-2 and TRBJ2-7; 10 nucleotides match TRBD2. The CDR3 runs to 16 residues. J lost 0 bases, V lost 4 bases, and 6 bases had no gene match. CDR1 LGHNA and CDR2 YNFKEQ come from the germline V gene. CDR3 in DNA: TGTGCCAGCAGCCCCGCCTTAGCGGGAGGCTCCTACGAGCAGTACTTC. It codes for CASSPALAGGSYEQYF.

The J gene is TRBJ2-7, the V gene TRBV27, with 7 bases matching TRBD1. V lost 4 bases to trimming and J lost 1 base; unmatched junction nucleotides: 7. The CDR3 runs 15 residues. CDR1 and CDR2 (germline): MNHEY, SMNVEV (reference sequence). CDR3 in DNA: TGTGCCAGCAGTTCTTTACAGGGGACATCCTACGAGCAGTACTTC. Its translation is CASSSLQGTSYEQYF.

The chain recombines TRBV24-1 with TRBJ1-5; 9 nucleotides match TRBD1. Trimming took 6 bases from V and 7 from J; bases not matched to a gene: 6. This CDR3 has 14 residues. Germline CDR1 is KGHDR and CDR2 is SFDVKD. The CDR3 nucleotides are TGTGCCACCAGTAGGACAGGGGAATACCAGCCCCAGCATTTT. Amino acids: CATSRTGEYQPQHF.

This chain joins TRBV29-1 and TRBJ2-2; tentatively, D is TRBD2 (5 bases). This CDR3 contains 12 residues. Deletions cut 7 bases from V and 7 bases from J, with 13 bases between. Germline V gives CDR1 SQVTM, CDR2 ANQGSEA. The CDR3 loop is CSAGRAGGELFF. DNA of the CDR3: TGCAGCGCGGGAAGGGCAGGCGGGGAGCTGTTTTTT.